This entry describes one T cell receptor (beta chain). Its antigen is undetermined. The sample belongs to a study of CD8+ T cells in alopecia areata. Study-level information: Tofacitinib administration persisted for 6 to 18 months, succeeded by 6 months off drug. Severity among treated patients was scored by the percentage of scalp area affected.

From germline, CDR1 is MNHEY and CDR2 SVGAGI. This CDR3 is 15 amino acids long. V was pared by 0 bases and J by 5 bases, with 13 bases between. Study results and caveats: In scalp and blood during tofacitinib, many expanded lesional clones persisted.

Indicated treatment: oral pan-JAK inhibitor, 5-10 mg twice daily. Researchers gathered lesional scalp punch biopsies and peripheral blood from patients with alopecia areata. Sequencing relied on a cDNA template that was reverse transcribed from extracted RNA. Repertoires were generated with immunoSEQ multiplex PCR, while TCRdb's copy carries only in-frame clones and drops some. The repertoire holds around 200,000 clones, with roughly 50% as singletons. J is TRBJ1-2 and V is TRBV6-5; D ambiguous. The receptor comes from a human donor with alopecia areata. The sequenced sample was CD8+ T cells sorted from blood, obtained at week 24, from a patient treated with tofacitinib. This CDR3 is CASSYSSPSIYGYTF. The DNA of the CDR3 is TGTGCCAGCAGTTACTCCTCCCCCTCGATTTATGGCTACACCTTC.